This TCR beta chain was observed in a study of T-cell reconstitution after alpha-beta-depleted transplantation in children. V gave up 3 bases and J gave up 2 bases; unmatched junction bases: 8. This CDR3 has 17 amino acids. The germline V gene has CDR1 MGHDK and CDR2 SYGVNS. TCRbeta library preparation incorporated unique molecular identifiers. TCRdb reprocessed the PCR reads via MiXCR and lists one record per CDR3 protein. The sample lists roughly 400,000 distinct CDR3 sequences; around 21% were seen once. This clonotype was detected only once. Specimen: PBMCs from the stem cell graft donor, collected from the stem cell graft. The sequence was collected from a human donor who donated a stem cell graft to a child with acute myeloid leukemia. The J gene is TRBJ1-4, the V gene TRBV25-1, with TRBD1 matching over 8 bases. Written as DNA, the CDR3 is TGTGCCAGCAGTGATTTGCAGGGGGCATGGACTAATGAAAAACTGTTTTTT. Translating gives CASSDLQGAWTNEKLFF.